The 27 T cell receptor beta chains in this list originate from one sample, sequenced in a study of beta chain features in type 1 diabetes. The study reverse transcribed the entire isolated RNA, so it sequenced expressed TCRB transcripts. Sequencing used immunoSEQ multiplex PCR; TCRdb keeps in-frame clones, though not all of them. This table has a few hundred thousand clones, roughly a tenth appearing once. The sample comprised central memory CD4+ T cells from blood. The receptors were sampled from a young man in good health.

This clone was seen only a few times. The CDR3 bases are TGTGCCAGCAGCGTACGCGCTCGTGGAACCGGGGAGCTGTTTTTT. It encodes CASSVRARGTGELFF. The gene calls are TRBV9 and TRBJ2-2; no clear D gene. The V end was cut by 1 base, the J end by 5 bases, with 12 bases between. Germline CDR1 SGDLS, CDR2 YYNGEE. This CDR3 spans 15 amino acids.

This clone was seen a handful of times. This chain uses TRBV9 with TRBJ2-1; D is unresolved. Trimming took off 4 bases at V and 5 bases at J, with 10 bases between the two ends. CDR1 is SGDLS, CDR2 YYNGEE, per germline. This CDR3 comprises 13 residues. CDR3 in DNA: TGTGCCAGCAGCCCAGACTGGAACAATGAGCAGTTCTTC. Translating gives CASSPDWNNEQFF.

The chain carries TRBV4-3 and TRBJ2-3; 14 bases fit TRBD2. There are 16 residues in the CDR3. V was clipped by 3 bases and J by 4 bases; unmatched bases: 3. Looked up from germline, CDR1 is LGHNA and CDR2 is YSLEER. The CDR3 coding sequence is TGCGCCAGCAGCCAGGGGACTAGCGGGAGTGCAGATACGCAGTATTTT. Translated, it gives CASSQGTSGSADTQYF.

This clone was observed a few times. The V and J genes are TRBV18 and TRBJ2-6; D uncertain. The CDR3 loop spans 14 amino acids. Germline values: CDR1 KGHSH, CDR2 LQKENI. The V end lost 3 bases, the J end lost 2 bases, and 5 bases lay between the germline ends. CDR3 nucleotide sequence: TGTGCCAGCTCACCGTCAGCTGGGGCCAACGTCCTGACTTTC. Translating it yields CASSPSAGANVLTF.

The sample holds a few counts of this clone. This chain joins TRBV2 and TRBJ1-2; D is ambiguous. V was trimmed by 7 bases and J by 3 bases, leaving 15 bases between them. This CDR3 has 14 residues. In germline, CDR1 is SNHLY, CDR2 FYNNEI. CDR3 sequence: CASKLSTGYYGYTF. Written as DNA, the CDR3 is TGTGCCAGCAAGCTCTCTACTGGATACTATGGCTACACCTTC.

The chain couples TRBV4-2 to TRBJ2-1, with D perhaps matching TRBD2 (7 bases). Germline V gene sequence: CDR1 LGHNA, CDR2 YNFKEQ. This CDR3 contains 17 residues. V dropped 1 base and J dropped 0 bases, with 13 bases sitting between them. The CDR3 DNA reads as TGTGCCAGCAGCCAAGTAGGGGGAGGGGTCTCCTACAATGAGCAGTTCTTC. It specifies CASSQVGGGVSYNEQFF.

This rearrangement joins TRBV7-2 to TRBJ2-5; no reliable D call. Trimming stripped 6 bases from V and 4 bases from J, with 18 bases between. The CDR3 spans 15 residues. Germline-derived CDR1 and CDR2 are SGHTA and FQGNSA. CDR3 sequence: CASRPRTSQGETQYF. CDR3 DNA: TGTGCCAGCAGACCCAGGACCTCCCAAGGAGAGACCCAGTACTTC.

The chain uses TRBV9 and TRBJ2-1, with 9 bases matching TRBD2. With 3 bases clipped from V and 4 bases from J, the junction kept 14 bases outside the gene matches. This CDR3 region has 18 residues. The germline gives CDR1 SGDLS, CDR2 YYNGEE. Written as DNA, the CDR3 is TGTGCCAGCAGCGCCATCCCGGGACTAGCAGACAATTACAATGAGCAGTTCTTC. It codes for CASSAIPGLADNYNEQFF.

J is TRBJ1-5 and V is TRBV27, with D unresolved. Germline CDR1 reads MNHEY; CDR2 reads SMNVEV (reference sequence). The length of the CDR3 is 13 residues. V shed 5 bases and J shed 2 bases, with 7 bases lying between them. CDR3 nucleotides: TGTGCCAGCAGTCCCCTCCGCAATCAGCCCCAGCATTTT. Translated: CASSPLRNQPQHF.

There are many counts of this clone. The genes are TRBV5-1 and TRBJ1-1; D remains unclear. Germline loops: CDR1 SGHRS, CDR2 YFSETQ. V lost 7 bases to trimming and J lost 4 bases, with 14 bases between them. CDR3 length: 13 amino acids. The CDR3 coding sequence is TGCGCCAGCTCCCGAGGCCTCAGCACTGAAGCTTTCTTT. The encoded protein is CASSRGLSTEAFF.

V usage is TRBV2 and J usage is TRBJ1-3; D unresolved. Per the germline V gene, CDR1 is SNHLY and CDR2 is FYNNEI. V gave up 2 bases and J gave up 0 bases, with 11 bases separating them. The CDR3 length is 16 residues. The CDR3 region has the DNA TGTGCCAGCAGTGAAAGTCACTCCAGCTCTGGAAACACCATATATTTT. Residues: CASSESHSSSGNTIYF.

This clone was counted many times. CDR3 sequence (DNA): TGTGCCAGCAACGAGCGGGAGTTGAGCACAGATACGCAGTATTTT. Its protein is CASNERELSTDTQYF. The chain couples TRBV2 to TRBJ2-3; TRBD2 matches 8 bases. The CDR3 spans 15 residues. After removal of 7 bases from V and 0 bases from J, the junction contained 6 bases not matched to a gene. CDR1 is SNHLY, CDR2 FYNNEI, per germline.

There are many counts of this clone. The same CDR3 can be traced to other DNA sequences in this sample. The rearrangement links TRBV30 to TRBJ2-5; D not certain. The V end lost 0 bases, the J end lost 5 bases, and 10 bases lay between the germline ends. CDR1 is GTSNPN and CDR2 is SVGIG in the germline V gene (reference sequence). This CDR3 spans 13 amino acids. The DNA for the CDR3 is TGTGCCTGGAGTGTACGGGTCCGGGAGACCCAGTACTTC. Its translation is CAWSVRVRETQYF.

The table lists this clone with a few counts. The CDR3, as DNA: TGCGCCAGCAGTGATAGGGCTAACTATGGCTACACCTTC. It specifies CASSDRANYGYTF. This sequence joins TRBV10-1 and TRBJ1-2; unclear D gene. The CDR3 extends over 13 amino acids. Looked up from germline, CDR1 is WNHNN and CDR2 is SYGVQD (reference sequence). Trimming pared 3 bases from V and 0 bases from J, leaving 5 bases between.

This clone has more than one count but fewer than ten. The chain is built from TRBV14 and TRBJ2-7; the D is unclear. The CDR3 spans 14 residues. The V and J ends lost 3 bases and 3 bases respectively, with 12 bases between them. Germline CDR1 SGHDN, CDR2 FVKESK. This chain's CDR3 is CASSQQFSGYEQYF. CDR3 DNA: TGTGCCAGCAGCCAGCAATTTTCGGGCTACGAGCAGTACTTC. Combining the CDR3 with reference TRBV14 and TRBJ2-7 gives the whole variable domain EAGVTQFPSHSVIEKGQTVTLRCDPISGHDNLYWYRRVMGKEIKFLLHFVKESKQDESGMPNNRFLAERTGGTYSTLKVQPAELEDSGVYFCASSQQFSGYEQYFGPGTRLTVT.

At least ten counts were recorded for this clone. The V gene is TRBV14, the J gene TRBJ2-1, with 7 bases fitting TRBD2. The CDR3 consists of 15 residues. Germline lookup yields CDR1 SGHDN and CDR2 FVKESK. Trimming removed 4 bases from V and 4 bases from J; junction bases left unmatched: 7. The CDR3 coding sequence is TGTGCCAGCAGCCTAGCGGGCACTTGGTACAATGAGCAGTTCTTC. Encoded protein: CASSLAGTWYNEQFF.

This clone has more than one count but fewer than ten. Other DNA variants within this sample encode the same CDR3. This CDR3 reads CAWSVQGGYNEQFF. In nucleotides, the CDR3 is TGTGCCTGGAGTGTACAAGGGGGGTACAATGAGCAGTTCTTC. V gene TRBV30 combines with J gene TRBJ2-1; the D call may be TRBD1 or TRBD2 (6 bases each). CDR1 and CDR2 from the germline V gene are GTSNPN and SVGIG (reference sequence). The CDR3 has 14 residues. The V gene lost 0 bases and the J gene lost 4 bases, with 10 bases spanning the gap. The variable domain in full, with the rest retrieved from reference TRBV30 and TRBJ2-1, is SQTIHQWPATLVQPVGSPLSLECTVEGTSNPNLYWYRQAAGRGLQLLFYSVGIGQISSEVPQNLSASRPQDRQFILSSKKLLLSDSGFYLCAWSVQGGYNEQFFGPGTRLTVL.

The table lists this clone with many counts. The chain links TRBV10-3 to TRBJ2-1, with D perhaps assigned TRBD1 or TRBD2 (6 bases each). V lost 2 bases and J 10 bases, leaving 9 bases between the germline ends. Per the germline V gene, CDR1 is ENHRY and CDR2 is SYGVKD. This CDR3 has 12 amino acids. CDR3 bases: TGTGCCATCAGTGAGGGCGGGACAGAGCAGTTCTTC. Its protein is CAISEGGTEQFF.

This clone was seen a handful of times. V gene TRBV19 combines with J gene TRBJ2-1, with TRBD2 matching 11 bases. Germline V CDR1 and CDR2: LNHDA, SQIVND (reference sequence). After removal of 5 bases from V and 9 bases from J, the junction contained 6 bases not matched to a gene. CDR3 length: 14 amino acids. The CDR3 DNA sequence: TGTGCCAGTAGTCAGACTAGCGGGAAGGGTGAGCAGTTCTTC. Translation gives CASSQTSGKGEQFF.

V is TRBV5-4 and J is TRBJ2-5; D is possibly TRBD2 (6 bases). V was trimmed by 6 bases and J by 6 bases, leaving 18 bases between them. From germline, CDR1 is SGHNT and CDR2 YYREEE (reference sequence). The CDR3 has 14 amino acids. The CDR3 loop reads CASTGGGVLKTQYF. CDR3 DNA: TGTGCCAGCACCGGAGGAGGGGTGCTGAAGACCCAGTACTTC.

This chain joins TRBV2 and TRBJ2-7; D call uncertain. Per germline, CDR1 SNHLY and CDR2 FYNNEI. The CDR3 runs to 13 residues. V was shortened by 3 bases and J by 2 bases, with 8 bases between the two germline ends. The CDR3 DNA reads TGTGCCAGCAGTGACAACACCGCCTACGAGCAGTACTTC. Translating it yields CASSDNTAYEQYF. Together with reference TRBV2 and TRBJ2-7, the CDR3 gives the full variable domain: EPEVTQTPSHQVTQMGQEVILRCVPISNHLYFYWYRQILGQKVEFLVSFYNNEISEKSEIFDDQFSVERPDGSNFTLKIRSTKLEDSAMYFCASSDNTAYEQYFGPGTRLTVT.

This clone was seen more than once but under ten times. The rearrangement links TRBV4-3 to TRBJ2-5, with a weak D call TRBD2 (5 bases). TRBJ2-7 matches the DNA end more closely, so the J call is doubtful. The length of the CDR3 is 16 residues. Germline CDR1 is LGHNA and CDR2 is YSLEER. CDR3 loop: CASSRRNEGEAYEQYF. CDR3 nucleotides: TGCGCCAGCAGCCGTAGGAATGAGGGAGAAGCGTACGAGCAGTACTTC.

In its sample, this clone was seen a few times. This chain connects TRBV15 to TRBJ1-2, with a tentative D call TRBD1 (5 bases). The CDR3 loop spans 14 amino acids. Germline CDR1 reads LNHNV; CDR2 reads YYDKDF (reference sequence). The V end lost 1 base, the J end lost 5 bases, and 11 bases lay between the germline ends. CDR3 residues: CATSRVRGGYGYTF. Written as DNA, the CDR3 is TGTGCCACCAGCAGAGTTAGGGGAGGGTATGGCTACACCTTC.

The chain is built from TRBV5-6 and TRBJ2-1; the D is unclear. With 5 bases removed from V and 0 bases from J, the gap between germline ends came to 9 bases. The germline gives CDR1 SGHDT, CDR2 YYEEEE. The CDR3 spans 14 residues. In nucleotides, the CDR3 is TGTGCCAGCAGGGCCCCCAGCTCCTACAATGAGCAGTTCTTC. Its protein is CASRAPSSYNEQFF.

This clone was picked up a small number of times. The identical CDR3 is also encoded by other nucleotide sequences in the sample. This chain uses TRBV7-2 with TRBJ2-6; no firm D call. This CDR3 has 14 residues. V lost 5 bases and J lost 0, with 5 bases in between. Germline values: CDR1 SGHTA, CDR2 FQGNSA. The CDR3 protein is CASSGSSGANVLTF. CDR3 nucleotide sequence: TGTGCCAGCAGCGGTTCCTCTGGGGCCAACGTCCTGACTTTC.

The chain has TRBV19 and TRBJ2-5; D is undetermined. The germline V gene has CDR1 LNHDA and CDR2 SQIVND (reference sequence). This CDR3 comprises 13 residues. Deletions cut 4 bases from V and 2 bases from J, with 8 bases between. Here the CDR3 DNA reads TGTGCCAGTAGTAGGTACAATCAAGAGACCCAGTACTTC. Translation gives CASSRYNQETQYF. The complete variable domain, with remaining parts taken from reference TRBV19 and TRBJ2-5, reads DGGITQSPKYLFRKEGQNVTLSCEQNLNHDAMYWYRQDPGQGLRLIYYSQIVNDFQKGDIAEGYSVSREKKESFPLTVTSAQKNPTAFYLCASSRYNQETQYFGPGTRLLVL.

Here the CDR3 reads CASSFETSGRYGYTF. In DNA form, the CDR3 reads TGTGCCAGCAGTTTCGAGACGAGTGGTCGATATGGCTACACCTTC. The chain has TRBV28 and TRBJ1-2; D is unresolved. Between the trimmed V and J ends, which lost 3 bases and 5 bases, there was a span of 16 bases. The V gene's germline CDR1 is MDHEN and CDR2 SYDVKM. The CDR3 runs 15 residues.